This T cell receptor beta chain was observed in a study of response to subunit inactivated influenza vaccine (dated by TCRdb to 2016 to 2018). Notes on the research overall: The study used deep quantitative T cell receptor repertoire profiling to track responses to a trivalent subunit inactivated influenza vaccine. General conclusions and limits of the study: According to the authors, only a limited number of new T cells may be recruited by each seasonal influenza vaccination.

Reading the germline V gene gives CDR1 SGHVS and CDR2 FQNEAQ. Cut back by 4 bases and 0 bases, the V and J ends lie 13 bases apart. The CDR3 goes from the cysteine to the phenylalanine over 15 residues. The kept DNA is CDR3 alone, 45 bases in frame from the first base. About this clonotype: This receptor's antigen is unknown. No base quality information exists; no much larger clone differs at one position.

Library method: RT-PCR. Sequencing was performed on an Illumina HiSeq 2500. TCRdb applied fastp at Q25 and MiXCR to the public reads, then kept only in-frame beta chains. All rows with the same CDR3 protein become a single entry with the most common DNA and genes. The sample contains 450,000 to 600,000 distinct CDR3 sequences, under 9% of them found a single time. Clones ranked in the top ten supply roughly 13% of the sample. The origin of this receptor is a man aged 45 to 75 who received an inactivated influenza vaccine. Donor details come from another sample of the same person, matched by shared clones. Recombination connected TRBV7-8 to TRBJ2-7; tentative D gene TRBD1, with 5 bases matching. Here the sequenced sample was PBMCs from blood, taken roughly 24 months after vaccination. The DNA sequence follows: TGTGCCAGCAGCTCGCGACAGATCTACTCCTACGAGCAGTACTTC. Its translation reads: CASSSRQIYSYEQYF.